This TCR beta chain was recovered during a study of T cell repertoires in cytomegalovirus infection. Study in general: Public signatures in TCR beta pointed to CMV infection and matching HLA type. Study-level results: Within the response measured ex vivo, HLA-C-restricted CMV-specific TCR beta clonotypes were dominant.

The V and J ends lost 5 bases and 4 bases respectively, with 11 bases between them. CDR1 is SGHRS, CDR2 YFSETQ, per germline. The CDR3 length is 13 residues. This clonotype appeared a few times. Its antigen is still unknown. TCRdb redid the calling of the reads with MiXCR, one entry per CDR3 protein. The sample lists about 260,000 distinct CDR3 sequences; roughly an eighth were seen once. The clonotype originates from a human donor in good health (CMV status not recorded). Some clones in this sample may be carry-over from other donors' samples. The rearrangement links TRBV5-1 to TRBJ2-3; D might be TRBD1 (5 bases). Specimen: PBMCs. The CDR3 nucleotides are TGCGCCAGCAGGGACGACAGTTCAGATACGCAGTATTTT. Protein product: CASRDDSSDTQYF.